This T cell receptor beta chain came from a study of T-cell memory formation after mild COVID-19. Overall study findings and caveats: Researchers found some responding clones in pre-infection memory, a sign that cross-reactive memory joined. Nothing confirmed that second-wave clones peaking on day 37 were specific for SARS-CoV-2.

Via MiXCR, TCRdb re-called the 5' RACE reads, giving one row per CDR3 protein. The data contain 200,000 to 300,000 distinct CDR3 sequences, roughly 15% of them singletons. The junction had 5 bases not matched to a gene; V was cut back by 4 bases and J by 8 bases. The CDR3 consists of 15 residues. CDR1 is KGHDR and CDR2 is SFDVKD in the germline V gene. This clonotype was observed a handful of times. Its target is unknown. This TCR came from an adult woman who had mild COVID-19 (a few samples of this study predate the infection). Cell type and time point are not known. Sequenced material: PBMCs or a T cell subset sorted from them (not recorded which). The rearrangement joins TRBV24-1 to TRBJ2-1, with 12 bases fitting TRBD1. This CDR3 reads CATSEPGQGAYEQFF. The CDR3, as DNA: TGTGCCACCAGTGAACCGGGACAGGGGGCCTATGAGCAGTTCTTC.